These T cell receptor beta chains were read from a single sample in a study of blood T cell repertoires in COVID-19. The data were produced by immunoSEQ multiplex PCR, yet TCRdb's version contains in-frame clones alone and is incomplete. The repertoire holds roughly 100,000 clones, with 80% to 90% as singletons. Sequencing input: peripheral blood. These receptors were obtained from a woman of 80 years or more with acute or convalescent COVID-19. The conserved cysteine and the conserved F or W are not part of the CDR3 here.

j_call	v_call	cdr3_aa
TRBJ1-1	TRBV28	ASRRDSLFTAF
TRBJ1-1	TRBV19	ASTPGGRANTEAF
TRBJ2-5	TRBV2	ASSVSAGAVETQY
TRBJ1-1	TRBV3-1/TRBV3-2	ASSRQGGAF
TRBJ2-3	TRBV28	ASSFGGQGGDTQY
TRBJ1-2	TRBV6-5	ASGKTGGTGYT
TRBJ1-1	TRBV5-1	ASSLAGRQGTEAF
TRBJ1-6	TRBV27	ASRGTGVSYNSPLH
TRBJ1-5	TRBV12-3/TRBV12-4	ASSPGFNQPQH
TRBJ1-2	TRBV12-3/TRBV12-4	ASSRYREGYT
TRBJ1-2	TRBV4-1	ASSQRTGPIYGYT
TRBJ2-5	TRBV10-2	ASSEPGQGETQY
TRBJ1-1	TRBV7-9	ASSLVPAGTEAF
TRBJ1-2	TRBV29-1	SVYRSGGYT
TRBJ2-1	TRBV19	ASSHPGQGRNEQF
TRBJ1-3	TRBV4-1	ASSHRSDGSSGNTIY
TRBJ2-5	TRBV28	ASSSRLAGGLETQY
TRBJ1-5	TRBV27	ASSFSWNQPQH
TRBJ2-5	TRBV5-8	ASSLHRGQETQY
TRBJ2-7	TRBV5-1	ASSLGPFYYEQY
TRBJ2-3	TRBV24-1	AIAPRARTDTQY
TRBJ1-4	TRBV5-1	ASSLDAVRNEKLF
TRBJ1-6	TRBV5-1	ASSLNMINSPLH
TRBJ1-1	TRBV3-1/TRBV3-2	ASSLKARGRGLYTEAF
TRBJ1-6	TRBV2	ASSERTGLNSPLH
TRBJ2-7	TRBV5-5	ASSLGTGGLYEQY
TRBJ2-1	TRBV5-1	ASSLGGFSYNEQF
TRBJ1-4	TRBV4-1	ASSQDSDGVREKLF
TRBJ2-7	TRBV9	ASSIQGADEQY
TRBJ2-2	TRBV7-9	ASSSWDRGASGELF
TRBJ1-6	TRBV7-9	ASSLIKGANSPLH
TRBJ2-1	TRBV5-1	ASSLAVNEQF
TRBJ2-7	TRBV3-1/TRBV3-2	ASSRGQRYEQY
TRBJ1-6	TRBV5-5	ASSPNPRGLSPLH
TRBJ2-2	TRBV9	ASSVLPRGSTGELF
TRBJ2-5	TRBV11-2	ASSLAGGGGKTQY
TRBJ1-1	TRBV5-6	ASSLRQVRTEAF
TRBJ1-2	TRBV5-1	ASSPSFGGGYT
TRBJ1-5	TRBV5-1	ASSPGTEYSNQPQH
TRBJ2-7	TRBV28	ASISGGDSYEQY
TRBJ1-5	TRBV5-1	ASSLYGETNQPQH
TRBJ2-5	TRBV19	ASSVGRETQY
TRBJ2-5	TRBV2	ASSEARGTQY
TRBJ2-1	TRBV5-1	ASSLADNEQF
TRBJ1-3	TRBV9	ASSAYRDLAGNTIY